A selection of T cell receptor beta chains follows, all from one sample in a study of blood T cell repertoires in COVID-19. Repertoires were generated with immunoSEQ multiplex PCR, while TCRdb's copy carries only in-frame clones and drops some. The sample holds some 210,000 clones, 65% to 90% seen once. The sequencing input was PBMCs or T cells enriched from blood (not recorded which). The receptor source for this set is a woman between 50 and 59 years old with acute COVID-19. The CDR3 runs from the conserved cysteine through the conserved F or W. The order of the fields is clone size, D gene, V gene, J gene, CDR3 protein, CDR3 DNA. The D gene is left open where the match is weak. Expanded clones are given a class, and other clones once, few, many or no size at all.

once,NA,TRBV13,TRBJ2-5,CASSSTRGTQETQYF,TGTGCCAGCAGCTCGACCCGGGGGACCCAAGAGACCCAGTACTTC
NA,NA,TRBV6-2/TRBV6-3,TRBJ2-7,CASSFQGYEQYF,TGTGCCAGCAGTTTCCAGGGCTACGAGCAGTACTTC
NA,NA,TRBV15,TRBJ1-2,CATSRDNGDYGYTF,TGTGCCACCAGCAGAGATAACGGGGACTATGGCTACACCTTC
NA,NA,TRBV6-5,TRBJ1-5,CASSKENSNQPQHF,TGTGCCAGCAGCAAGGAGAATTCGAATCAGCCCCAGCATTTT
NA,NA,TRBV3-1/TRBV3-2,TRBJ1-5,CASSQDLNQPQHF,TGTGCCAGCAGCCAAGATCTAAATCAGCCCCAGCATTTT
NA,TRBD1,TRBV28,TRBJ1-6,CASSFGQGDSPLHF,TGTGCCAGCAGTTTTGGACAGGGGGATTCACCCCTCCACTTT
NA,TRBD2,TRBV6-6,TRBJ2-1,CASSSGGTSENEQFF,TGTGCCAGCAGTTCCGGTGGGACTAGTGAAAATGAGCAGTTCTTC
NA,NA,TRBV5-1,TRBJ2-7,CASSLESGHLNPHEQYF,TGCGCCAGCAGCTTGGAGTCTGGACATTTGAATCCCCACGAGCAGTACTTC
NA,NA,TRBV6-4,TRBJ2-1,CASSDRPSGYTEQFF,TGTGCCAGCAGTGATCGGCCTAGTGGGTACACTGAGCAGTTCTTC
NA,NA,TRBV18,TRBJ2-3,CASSPSQGTQYF,TGTGCCAGCTCACCCTCCCAGGGTACGCAGTATTTT
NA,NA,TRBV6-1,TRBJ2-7,CASSEALRSGPSYEQYF,TGTGCCAGCAGTGAAGCGCTGAGGTCAGGGCCCTCCTACGAGCAGTACTTC
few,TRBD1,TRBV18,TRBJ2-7,CASSTTGGYEQYF,TGTGCCAGCTCAACGACAGGGGGCTACGAGCAGTACTTC
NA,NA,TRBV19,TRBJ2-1,CATRLQGYNEQFF,TGTGCCACCCGTTTACAGGGATACAATGAGCAGTTCTTC
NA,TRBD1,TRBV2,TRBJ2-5,CASSSGQLTQETQYF,TGTGCCAGCAGCTCGGGACAGCTAACCCAAGAGACCCAGTACTTC
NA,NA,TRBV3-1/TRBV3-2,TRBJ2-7,CASSQWTAYEQYF,TGTGCCAGCAGCCAATGGACAGCCTACGAGCAGTACTTC
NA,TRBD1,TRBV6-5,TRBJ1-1,CASRRVTGAVAEAFF,TGTGCCAGCAGACGAGTGACAGGGGCGGTCGCTGAAGCTTTCTTT
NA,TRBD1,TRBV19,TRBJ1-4,CASAYRGLGEKLFF,TGTGCCAGCGCCTATAGGGGGCTAGGGGAAAAACTGTTTTTT
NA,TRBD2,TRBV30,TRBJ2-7,CAWSAPGLTSGAYEQYF,TGTGCCTGGAGCGCCCCTGGCCTTACTAGCGGGGCTTACGAGCAGTACTTC
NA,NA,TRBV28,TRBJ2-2,CASSSQSLWELFF,TGTGCCAGCAGTTCCCAAAGCCTGTGGGAGCTGTTTTTT
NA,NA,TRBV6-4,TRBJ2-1,CASSEVGGPTIGQFF,TGTGCCAGCAGTGAGGTGGGGGGTCCTACAATTGGGCAGTTCTTC
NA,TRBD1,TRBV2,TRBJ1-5,CASSDVTGWNQPQHF,TGTGCCAGCAGTGATGTGACAGGGTGGAATCAGCCCCAGCATTTT
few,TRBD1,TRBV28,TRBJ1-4,CASWGQRNEKLFF,TGTGCCAGCTGGGGACAGCGTAATGAAAAACTGTTTTTT
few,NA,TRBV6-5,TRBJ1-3,CASSYRAVRGTIYF,TGTGCCAGCAGTTATAGAGCCGTAAGAGGCACCATATATTTT
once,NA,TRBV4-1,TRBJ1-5,CASSQDGVQPQHF,TGCGCCAGCAGCCAAGACGGGGTGCAGCCCCAGCATTTT
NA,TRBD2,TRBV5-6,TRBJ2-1,CASSLVASGGWQFF,TGTGCCAGCAGCTTGGTGGCTAGCGGGGGATGGCAGTTCTTC
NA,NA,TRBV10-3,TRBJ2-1,CAISEAGNNEQFF,TGTGCCATCAGTGAGGCGGGTAACAATGAGCAGTTCTTC
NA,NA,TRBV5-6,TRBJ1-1,CASSADAGTEAFF,TGTGCCAGCAGCGCGGACGCGGGCACTGAAGCTTTCTTT
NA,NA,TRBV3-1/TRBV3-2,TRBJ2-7,CASSQPLTGRIEQYF,TGTGCCAGCAGCCAACCTTTGACAGGGAGGATCGAGCAGTACTTC
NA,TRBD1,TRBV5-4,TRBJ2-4,CASSKRATGDDIQYF,TGTGCCAGCAGCAAGAGAGCTACAGGGGATGACATTCAGTACTTC
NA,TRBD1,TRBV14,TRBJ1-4,CASSQDRSGQPNEKLFF,TGTGCCAGCAGCCAAGATCGATCGGGACAGCCAAATGAAAAACTGTTTTTT
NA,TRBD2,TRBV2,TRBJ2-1,CASTGLAGGEQFF,TGTGCCTCTACAGGACTAGCGGGGGGGGAGCAGTTCTTC
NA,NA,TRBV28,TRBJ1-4,CASRQGGGIEKLFF,TGTGCCAGCCGTCAGGGAGGAGGAATTGAAAAACTGTTTTTT
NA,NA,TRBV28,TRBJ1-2,CASNTGWVGYTF,TGTGCCAGCAACACGGGTTGGGTTGGCTACACCTTC